Included here is one T cell receptor (beta chain) sequence, with context. Germline CDR1 reads MDHEN; CDR2 reads SYDVKM. The ends were cut back, 11 bases at V and 4 bases at J, with 17 bases in the middle. The CDR3 spans 13 residues. PCR involved 60 Vbeta and 13 Jbeta primers. Assay: immunoSEQ multiplex PCR; the TCRdb copy retains only in-frame clones and omits some. The sample lists under 200,000 clones; roughly 12% were seen once. These data originate in a study of cytomegalovirus exposure and HLA in healthy donors. The sample was PBMCs. This receptor was taken from a man aged 50-59 years in good health and CMV-seropositive. The chain couples TRBV28 to TRBJ1-2; maybe TRBD1 (5 bases). In DNA form, the CDR3 reads TGTGCCGCGCAGGGCGGGACCGCCTATGGCTACACCTTC. The encoded protein is CAAQGGTAYGYTF.